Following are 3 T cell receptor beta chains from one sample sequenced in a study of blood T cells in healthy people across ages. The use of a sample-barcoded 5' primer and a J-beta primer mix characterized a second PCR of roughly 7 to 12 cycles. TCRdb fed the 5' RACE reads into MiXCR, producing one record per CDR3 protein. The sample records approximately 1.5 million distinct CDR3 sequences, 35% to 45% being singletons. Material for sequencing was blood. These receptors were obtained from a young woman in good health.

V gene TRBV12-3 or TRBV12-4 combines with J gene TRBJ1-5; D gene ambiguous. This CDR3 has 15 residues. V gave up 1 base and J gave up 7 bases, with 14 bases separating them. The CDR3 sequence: CASSLVGDLKQPQHF. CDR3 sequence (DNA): TGTGCCAGCAGTTTAGTAGGAGACCTGAAGCAGCCCCAGCATTTT.

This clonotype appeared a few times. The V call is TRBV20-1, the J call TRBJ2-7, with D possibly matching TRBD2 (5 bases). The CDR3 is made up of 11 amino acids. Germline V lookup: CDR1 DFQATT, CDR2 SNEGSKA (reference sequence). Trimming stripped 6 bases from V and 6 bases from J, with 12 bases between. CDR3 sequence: CSAGLASEQYF. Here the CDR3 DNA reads TGCAGTGCCGGTCTAGCTTCCGAGCAGTACTTC.

The CDR3 bases are TGCAGTGCTAGTTTACAGGGGCATGGCTACACCTTC. It codes for CSASLQGHGYTF. J is TRBJ1-2 and V is TRBV20-1; 7 nucleotides match TRBD1. CDR1 DFQATT and CDR2 SNEGSKA come from the germline V gene (reference sequence). The CDR3 totals 12 residues. The J segment lost 6 bases and the V segment lost 3 bases, leaving 4 bases of the junction unmatched.